This is a list of T cell receptor beta chains from one sample in a study of control samples from healthy donors and cancer patients. Using immunoSEQ multiplex PCR, the repertoire was profiled, and TCRdb retains in-frame clones only, with some absent. The data contain 100,000 to 150,000 clones, around 92% of them seen just once; the ten biggest clones take up around 2.1%. Input material: blood. The receptors originated from a woman between 50 and 59 years old in good health. Each CDR3 is given with its conserved first and last residue. Each record gives: CDR3 DNA, CDR3 protein, J gene, V gene, clone size, D gene. The D gene is left open where the match is weak. Size is stated for part of the rows, as once, few or many counts, or as a class when the clone is expanded.

CDR3nt: TGTGCCAGCTGTCGGGGGCTGGGCACTGAAGCTTTCTTT
CDR3aa: CASCRGLGTEAFF
j_gene: TRBJ1-1
v_gene: TRBV2
abundance: -
d_gene: -

CDR3nt: TGTGCCAGCAGTGAAGAGGGCGAAGTTGGGACTGAAGCTTTCTTT
CDR3aa: CASSEEGEVGTEAFF
j_gene: TRBJ1-1
v_gene: TRBV6-4
abundance: once
d_gene: -

CDR3nt: TGTGCTAGTGGTCCAGGGCTTGCAACTAATGAAAAACTGTTTTTT
CDR3aa: CASGPGLATNEKLFF
j_gene: TRBJ1-4
v_gene: TRBV12-5
abundance: -
d_gene: -

CDR3nt: TGCGCCAGCAGCTTTGAGGGGGGCACTGAAGCTTTCTTT
CDR3aa: CASSFEGGTEAFF
j_gene: TRBJ1-1
v_gene: TRBV5-1
abundance: -
d_gene: -

CDR3nt: TGCGCCAGCAGCCTAGGACAGGGTTCTTATGGCTACACCTTC
CDR3aa: CASSLGQGSYGYTF
j_gene: TRBJ1-2
v_gene: TRBV5-1
abundance: -
d_gene: TRBD1

CDR3nt: TGTGCCAGCAGTTTTTTCGGGACCGGGGAACGGCCCCAGCATTTT
CDR3aa: CASSFFGTGERPQHF
j_gene: TRBJ1-5
v_gene: TRBV28
abundance: -
d_gene: -

CDR3nt: TGTGCCAGCAGTACCCAAGAGACCCAGTACTTC
CDR3aa: CASSTQETQYF
j_gene: TRBJ2-5
v_gene: TRBV6-6
abundance: -
d_gene: -

CDR3nt: TGCGCCAGCAGCTTGGGGGCACTCTCTGGGGCCAACGTCCTGACTTTC
CDR3aa: CASSLGALSGANVLTF
j_gene: TRBJ2-6
v_gene: TRBV5-1
abundance: once
d_gene: -

CDR3nt: TGTGCCAGCAGCCAATGGGGAGATTCAAACTATGGCTACACCTTC
CDR3aa: CASSQWGDSNYGYTF
j_gene: TRBJ1-2
v_gene: TRBV3-1/TRBV3-2
abundance: -
d_gene: -

CDR3nt: TGTGCCACCAGCAAGACCCCACCGGGGACAGTCAATTCACCCCTCCACTTT
CDR3aa: CATSKTPPGTVNSPLHF
j_gene: TRBJ1-6
v_gene: TRBV15
abundance: -
d_gene: TRBD1

CDR3nt: TGTGCCAGCTCACCTTCAGGGGGCATCACCGGGGAGCTGTTTTTT
CDR3aa: CASSPSGGITGELFF
j_gene: TRBJ2-2
v_gene: TRBV18
abundance: -
d_gene: TRBD1

CDR3nt: TGTGCCAGCAGCCCAGGGACTAGCGGGGGCAATGAGCAGTTCTTC
CDR3aa: CASSPGTSGGNEQFF
j_gene: TRBJ2-1
v_gene: TRBV5-4
abundance: -
d_gene: TRBD2

CDR3nt: TGTGCCAGCAGTTCCATCGGGGGGATGCTAAGCAATCAGCCCCAGCATTTT
CDR3aa: CASSSIGGMLSNQPQHF
j_gene: TRBJ1-5
v_gene: TRBV27
abundance: -
d_gene: -

CDR3nt: TGTGCCAGCAGTCAAGGACAGGGGAGGGAAAAACTGTTTTTT
CDR3aa: CASSQGQGREKLFF
j_gene: TRBJ1-4
v_gene: TRBV2
abundance: once
d_gene: TRBD1

CDR3nt: TGTGCCAGCAGCCTCAGGGGGATGGGCACCGGGGAGCTGTTTTTT
CDR3aa: CASSLRGMGTGELFF
j_gene: TRBJ2-2
v_gene: TRBV9
abundance: -
d_gene: TRBD1

CDR3nt: TGTGCCAGCAGCCAAACCCCTGGACCGATCTCTGGAAACACCATATATTTT
CDR3aa: CASSQTPGPISGNTIYF
j_gene: TRBJ1-3
v_gene: TRBV27
abundance: -
d_gene: -

CDR3nt: TGTGCCAGCAGTTTAGAAGGGGGCAATTTCAATCAGCCCCAGCATTTT
CDR3aa: CASSLEGGNFNQPQHF
j_gene: TRBJ1-5
v_gene: TRBV27
abundance: once
d_gene: TRBD1

CDR3nt: TGTGCCAGCGTAGATGATGCCTCAGATACGCAGTATTTT
CDR3aa: CASVDDASDTQYF
j_gene: TRBJ2-3
v_gene: TRBV6-4
abundance: -
d_gene: -